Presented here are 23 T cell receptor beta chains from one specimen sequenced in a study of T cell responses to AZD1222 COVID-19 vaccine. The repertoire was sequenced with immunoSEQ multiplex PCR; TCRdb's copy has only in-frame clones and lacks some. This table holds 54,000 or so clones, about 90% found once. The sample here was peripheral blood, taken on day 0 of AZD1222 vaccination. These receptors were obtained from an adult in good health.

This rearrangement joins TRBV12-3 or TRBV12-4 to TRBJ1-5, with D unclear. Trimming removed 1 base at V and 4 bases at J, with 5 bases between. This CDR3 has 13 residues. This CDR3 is CASSLGVNQPQHF. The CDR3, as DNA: TGTGCCAGCAGTTTAGGGGTAAATCAGCCCCAGCATTTT.

DNA for the CDR3: TGTGCCAGCAGCTTCGACAGGATCAACACTGAAGCTTTCTTT. Its translation: CASSFDRINTEAFF. The chain has TRBV7-8 and TRBJ1-1, with TRBD1 as a possible D gene (6 bases). The germline V gene encodes CDR1 SGHVS and CDR2 FQNEAQ. V was cut by 3 bases and J by 2 bases, with 10 bases left in between. The CDR3 runs 14 residues.

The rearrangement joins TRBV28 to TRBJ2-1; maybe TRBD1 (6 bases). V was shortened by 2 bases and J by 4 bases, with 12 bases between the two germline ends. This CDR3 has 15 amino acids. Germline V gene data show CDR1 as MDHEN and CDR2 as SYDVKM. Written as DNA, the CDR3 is TGTGCCAGCAGTTTAGGAGGAGGACAGTACAATGAGCAGTTCTTC. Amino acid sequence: CASSLGGGQYNEQFF.

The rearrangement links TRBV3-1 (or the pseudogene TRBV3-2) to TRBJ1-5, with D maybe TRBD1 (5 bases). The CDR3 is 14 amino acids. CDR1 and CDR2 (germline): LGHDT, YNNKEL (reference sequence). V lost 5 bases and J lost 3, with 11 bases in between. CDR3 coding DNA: TGTGCCAGCAGCTATTTCAGGGACAATCAGCCCCAGCATTTT. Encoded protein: CASSYFRDNQPQHF.

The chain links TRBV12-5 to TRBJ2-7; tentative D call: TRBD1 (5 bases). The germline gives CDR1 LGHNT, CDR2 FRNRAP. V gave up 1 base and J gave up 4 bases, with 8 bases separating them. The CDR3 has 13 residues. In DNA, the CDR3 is TGTGCTAGTGGTTTGGATCAGGGTTACGAGCAGTACTTC. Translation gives CASGLDQGYEQYF. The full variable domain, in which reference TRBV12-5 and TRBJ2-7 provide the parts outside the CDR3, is DARVTQTPRHKVTEMGQEVTMRCQPILGHNTVFWYRQTMMQGLELLAYFRNRAPLDDSGMPKDRFSAEMPDATLATLKIQPSEPRDSAVYFCASGLDQGYEQYFGPGTRLTVT.

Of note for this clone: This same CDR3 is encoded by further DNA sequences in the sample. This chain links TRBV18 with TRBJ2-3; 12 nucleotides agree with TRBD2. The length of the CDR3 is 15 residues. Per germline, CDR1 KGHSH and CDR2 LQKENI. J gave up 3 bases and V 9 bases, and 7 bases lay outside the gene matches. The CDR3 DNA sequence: TGTGCCAGTTCGCCTAGCGGGGGGGCAACAGATACGCAGTATTTT. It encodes CASSPSGGATDTQYF.

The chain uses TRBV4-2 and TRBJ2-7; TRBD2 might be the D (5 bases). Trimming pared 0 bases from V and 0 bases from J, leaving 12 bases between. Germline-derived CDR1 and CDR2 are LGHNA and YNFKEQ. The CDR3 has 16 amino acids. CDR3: CASSQEEESSSYEQYF. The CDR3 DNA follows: TGTGCCAGCAGCCAAGAGGAGGAAAGCAGCTCCTACGAGCAGTACTTC.

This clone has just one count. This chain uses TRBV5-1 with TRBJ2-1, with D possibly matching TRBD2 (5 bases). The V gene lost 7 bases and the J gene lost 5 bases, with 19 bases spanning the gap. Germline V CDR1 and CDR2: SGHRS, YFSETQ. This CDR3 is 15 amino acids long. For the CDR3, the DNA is TGCGCCAGCTCCCCTCCCTTCCGAGGGCACAATGAGCAGTTCTTC. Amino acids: CASSPPFRGHNEQFF.

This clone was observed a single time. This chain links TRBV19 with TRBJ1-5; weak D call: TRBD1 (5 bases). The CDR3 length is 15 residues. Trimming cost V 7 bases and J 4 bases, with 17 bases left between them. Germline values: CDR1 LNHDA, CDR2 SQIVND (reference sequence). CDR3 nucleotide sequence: TGTGCCAGTACCTATGGCGCAGGGTGGAATCAGCCCCAGCATTTT. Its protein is CASTYGAGWNQPQHF.

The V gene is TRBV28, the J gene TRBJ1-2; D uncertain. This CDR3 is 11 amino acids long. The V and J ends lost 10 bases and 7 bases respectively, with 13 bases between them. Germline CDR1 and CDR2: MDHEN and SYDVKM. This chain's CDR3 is CATAWSGGYTF. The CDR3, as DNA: TGTGCCACCGCCTGGTCGGGTGGCTACACCTTC.

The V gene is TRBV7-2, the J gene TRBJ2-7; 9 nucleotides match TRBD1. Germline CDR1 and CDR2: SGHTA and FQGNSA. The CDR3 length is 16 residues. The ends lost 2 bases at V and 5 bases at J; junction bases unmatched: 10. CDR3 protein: CASSLQGGTGIHEQYF. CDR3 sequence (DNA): TGTGCCAGCAGCTTACAAGGGGGGACAGGGATACACGAGCAGTACTTC.

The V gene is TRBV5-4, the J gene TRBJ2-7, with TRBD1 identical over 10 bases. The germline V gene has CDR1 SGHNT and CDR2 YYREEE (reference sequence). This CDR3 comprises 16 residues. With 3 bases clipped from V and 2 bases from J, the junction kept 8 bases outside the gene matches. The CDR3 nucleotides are TGTGCCAGCAGCTCCCCGGGACAGGGGAATCCCTACGAGCAGTACTTC. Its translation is CASSSPGQGNPYEQYF. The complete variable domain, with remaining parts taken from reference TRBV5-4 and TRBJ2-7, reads ETGVTQSPTHLIKTRGQQVTLRCSSQSGHNTVSWYQQALGQGPQFIFQYYREEENGRGNFPPRFSGLQFPNYSSELNVNALELDDSALYLCASSSPGQGNPYEQYFGPGTRLTVT.

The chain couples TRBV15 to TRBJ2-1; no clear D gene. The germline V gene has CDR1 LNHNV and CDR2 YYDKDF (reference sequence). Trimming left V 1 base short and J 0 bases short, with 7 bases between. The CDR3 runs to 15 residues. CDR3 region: CATSRGASSYNEQFF. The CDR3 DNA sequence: TGTGCCACCAGCAGAGGGGCGAGCTCCTACAATGAGCAGTTCTTC.

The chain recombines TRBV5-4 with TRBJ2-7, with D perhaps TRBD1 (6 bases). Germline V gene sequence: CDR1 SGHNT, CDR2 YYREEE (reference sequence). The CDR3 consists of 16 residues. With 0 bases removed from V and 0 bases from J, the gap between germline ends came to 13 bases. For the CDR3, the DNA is TGTGCCAGCAGCTTGGCACAGGGAAGGGGCTCCTACGAGCAGTACTTC. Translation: CASSLAQGRGSYEQYF.

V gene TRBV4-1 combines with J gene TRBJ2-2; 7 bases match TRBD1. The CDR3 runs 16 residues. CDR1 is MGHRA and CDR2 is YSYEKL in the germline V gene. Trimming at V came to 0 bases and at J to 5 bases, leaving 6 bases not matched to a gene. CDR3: CASSQEGTALTGELFF. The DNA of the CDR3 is TGCGCCAGCAGCCAAGAAGGGACAGCCTTAACCGGGGAGCTGTTTTTT.

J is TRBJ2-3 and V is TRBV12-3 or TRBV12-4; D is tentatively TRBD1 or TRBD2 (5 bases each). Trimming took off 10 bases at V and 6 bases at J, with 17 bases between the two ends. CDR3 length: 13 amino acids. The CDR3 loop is CATRIGGVDTQYF. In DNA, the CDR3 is TGTGCCACCAGGATTGGGGGAGTGGATACGCAGTATTTT.

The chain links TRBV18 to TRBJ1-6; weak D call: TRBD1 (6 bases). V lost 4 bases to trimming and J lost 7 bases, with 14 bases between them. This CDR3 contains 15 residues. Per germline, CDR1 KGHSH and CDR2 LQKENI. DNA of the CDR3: TGTGCCAGCTCACGGACAGACCCCCTAAATTCACCCCTCCACTTT. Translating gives CASSRTDPLNSPLHF.

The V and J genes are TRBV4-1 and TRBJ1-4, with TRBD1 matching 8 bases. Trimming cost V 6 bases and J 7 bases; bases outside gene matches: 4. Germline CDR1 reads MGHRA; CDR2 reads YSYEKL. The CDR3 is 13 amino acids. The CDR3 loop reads CASRGTGGEKLFF. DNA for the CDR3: TGCGCCAGCAGAGGCACAGGGGGTGAAAAACTGTTTTTT.

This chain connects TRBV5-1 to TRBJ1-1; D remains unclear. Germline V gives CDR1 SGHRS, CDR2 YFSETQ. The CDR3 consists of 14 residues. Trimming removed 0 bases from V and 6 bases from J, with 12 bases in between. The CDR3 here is CASSLGPVGAEAFF. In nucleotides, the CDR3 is TGCGCCAGCAGCTTGGGTCCCGTCGGGGCTGAAGCTTTCTTT.

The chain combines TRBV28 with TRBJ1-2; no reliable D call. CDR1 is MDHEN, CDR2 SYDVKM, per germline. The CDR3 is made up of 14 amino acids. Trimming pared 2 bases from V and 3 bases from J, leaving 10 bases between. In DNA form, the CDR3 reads TGTGCCAGCAGTTTAAAAAAAGGGCACTATGGCTACACCTTC. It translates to CASSLKKGHYGYTF.

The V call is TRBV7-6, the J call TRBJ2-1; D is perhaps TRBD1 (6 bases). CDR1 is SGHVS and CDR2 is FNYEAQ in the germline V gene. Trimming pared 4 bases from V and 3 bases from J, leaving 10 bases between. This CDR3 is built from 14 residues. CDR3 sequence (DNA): TGTGCCAGCAGCTCTGTAGGGGGCTACAATGAGCAGTTCTTC. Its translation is CASSSVGGYNEQFF.

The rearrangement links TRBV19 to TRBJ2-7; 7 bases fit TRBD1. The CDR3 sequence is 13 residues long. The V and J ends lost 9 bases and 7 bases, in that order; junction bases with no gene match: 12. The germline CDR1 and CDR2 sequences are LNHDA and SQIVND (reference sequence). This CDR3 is CASGGQVLSEQYF. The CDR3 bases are TGTGCCAGCGGCGGACAGGTGCTTAGTGAGCAGTACTTC.

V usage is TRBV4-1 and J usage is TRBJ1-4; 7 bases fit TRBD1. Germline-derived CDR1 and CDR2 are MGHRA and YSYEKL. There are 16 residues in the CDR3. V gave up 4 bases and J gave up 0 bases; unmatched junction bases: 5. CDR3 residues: CASSPRQGSTNEKLFF. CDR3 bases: TGCGCCAGCAGCCCAAGACAGGGCTCAACTAATGAAAAACTGTTTTTT.